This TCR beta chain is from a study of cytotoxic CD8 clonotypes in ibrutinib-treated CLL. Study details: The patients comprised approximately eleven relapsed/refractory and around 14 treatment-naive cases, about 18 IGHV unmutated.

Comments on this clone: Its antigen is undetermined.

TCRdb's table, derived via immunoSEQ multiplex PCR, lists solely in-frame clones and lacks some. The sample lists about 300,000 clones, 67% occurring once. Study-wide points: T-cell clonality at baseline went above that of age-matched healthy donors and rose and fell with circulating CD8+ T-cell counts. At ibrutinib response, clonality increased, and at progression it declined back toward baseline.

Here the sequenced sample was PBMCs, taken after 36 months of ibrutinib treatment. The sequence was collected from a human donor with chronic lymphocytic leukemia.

The CDR3 nucleotides are TGCGCCAGCAGCGGACAGGGGGTCCCCGCCACCTATGGCTACACCTTC. It specifies CASSGQGVPATYGYTF. The rearrangement joins TRBV10-2 to TRBJ1-2, with TRBD1 identical over 10 bases. Germline values: CDR1 WSHSY, CDR2 SAAADI. CDR3 size: 16 residues. With 6 bases clipped from V and 4 bases from J, the junction kept 11 bases outside the gene matches.